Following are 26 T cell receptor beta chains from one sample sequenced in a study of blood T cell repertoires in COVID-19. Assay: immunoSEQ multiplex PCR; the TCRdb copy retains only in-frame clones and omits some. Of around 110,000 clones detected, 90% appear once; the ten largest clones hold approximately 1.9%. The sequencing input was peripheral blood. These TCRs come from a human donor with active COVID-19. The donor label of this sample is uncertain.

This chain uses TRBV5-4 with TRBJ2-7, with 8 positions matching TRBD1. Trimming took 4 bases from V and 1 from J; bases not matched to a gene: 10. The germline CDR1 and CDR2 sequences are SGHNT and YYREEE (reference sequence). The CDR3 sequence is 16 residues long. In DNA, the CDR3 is TGTGCCAGCAGCCTAAGACAGGGGCGCGGATCCTACGAGCAGTACTTC. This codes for CASSLRQGRGSYEQYF.

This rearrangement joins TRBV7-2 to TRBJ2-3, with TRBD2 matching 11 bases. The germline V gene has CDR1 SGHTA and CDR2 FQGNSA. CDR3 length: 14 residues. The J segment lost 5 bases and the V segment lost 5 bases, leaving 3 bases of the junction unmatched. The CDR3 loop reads CASSRGLAEDTQYF. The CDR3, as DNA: TGTGCCAGCAGCCGGGGACTAGCGGAAGATACGCAGTATTTT.

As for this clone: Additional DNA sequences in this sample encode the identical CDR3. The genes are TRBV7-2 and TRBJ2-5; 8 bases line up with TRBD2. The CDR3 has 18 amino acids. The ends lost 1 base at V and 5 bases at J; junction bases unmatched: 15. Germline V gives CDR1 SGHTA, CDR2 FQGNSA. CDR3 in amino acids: CASSLERGPGGAQETQYF. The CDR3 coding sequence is TGTGCCAGCAGCTTAGAAAGGGGCCCCGGGGGGGCTCAGGAGACCCAGTACTTC.

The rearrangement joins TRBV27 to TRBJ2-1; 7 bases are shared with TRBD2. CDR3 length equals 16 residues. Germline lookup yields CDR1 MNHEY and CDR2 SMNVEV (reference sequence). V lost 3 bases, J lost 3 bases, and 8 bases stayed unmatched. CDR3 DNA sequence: TGTGCCAGCAGTTTTAGAGCGGGATCTTTCTACAATGAGCAGTTCTTC. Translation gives CASSFRAGSFYNEQFF.

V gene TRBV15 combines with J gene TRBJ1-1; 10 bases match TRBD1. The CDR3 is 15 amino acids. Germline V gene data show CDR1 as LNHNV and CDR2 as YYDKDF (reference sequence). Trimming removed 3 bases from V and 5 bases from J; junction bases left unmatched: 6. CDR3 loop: CATSRGPGQGTEAFF. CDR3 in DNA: TGTGCCACCAGCAGGGGACCGGGACAGGGGACTGAAGCTTTCTTT.

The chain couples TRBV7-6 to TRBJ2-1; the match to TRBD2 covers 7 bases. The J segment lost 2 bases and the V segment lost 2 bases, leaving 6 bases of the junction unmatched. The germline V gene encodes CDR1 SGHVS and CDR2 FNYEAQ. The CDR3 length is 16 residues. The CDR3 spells CASSLNIAGTYNEQFF. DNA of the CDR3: TGTGCCAGCAGCTTAAATATAGCGGGTACCTACAATGAGCAGTTCTTC.

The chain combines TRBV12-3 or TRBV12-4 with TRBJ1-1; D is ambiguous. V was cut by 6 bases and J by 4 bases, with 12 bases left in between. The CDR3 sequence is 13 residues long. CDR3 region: CASRETVPTEAFF. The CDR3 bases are TGTGCCAGCAGGGAAACAGTTCCCACTGAAGCTTTCTTT.

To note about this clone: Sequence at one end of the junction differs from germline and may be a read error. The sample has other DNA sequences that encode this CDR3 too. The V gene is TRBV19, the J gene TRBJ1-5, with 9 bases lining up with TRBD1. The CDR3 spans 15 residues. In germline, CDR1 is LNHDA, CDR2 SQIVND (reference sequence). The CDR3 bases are TGTGCCAGTAGTCAGACAGGGGGTAGCAATCAGCCTCAGCATTTT. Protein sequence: CASSQTGGSNQPQHF.

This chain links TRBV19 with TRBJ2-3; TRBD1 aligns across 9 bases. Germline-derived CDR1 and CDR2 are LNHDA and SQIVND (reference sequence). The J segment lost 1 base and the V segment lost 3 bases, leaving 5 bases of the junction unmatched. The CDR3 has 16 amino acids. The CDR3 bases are TGTGCCAGTAGTATGTACGACAGGGGGGGCACAGATACGCAGTATTTT. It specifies CASSMYDRGGTDTQYF.

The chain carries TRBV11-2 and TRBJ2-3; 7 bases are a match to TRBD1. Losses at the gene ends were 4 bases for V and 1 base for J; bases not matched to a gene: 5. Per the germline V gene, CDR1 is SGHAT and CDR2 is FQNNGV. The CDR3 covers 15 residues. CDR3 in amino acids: CASSSNRGRTDTQYF. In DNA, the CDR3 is TGTGCCAGCAGCTCGAACAGGGGCCGCACAGATACGCAGTATTTT.

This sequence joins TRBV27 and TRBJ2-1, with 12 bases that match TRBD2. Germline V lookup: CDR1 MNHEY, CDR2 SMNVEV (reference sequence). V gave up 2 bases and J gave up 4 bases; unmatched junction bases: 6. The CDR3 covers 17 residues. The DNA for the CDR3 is TGTGCCAGCAGTTTACCTAGCGGGGGGGCCCGATACAATGAGCAGTTCTTC. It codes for CASSLPSGGARYNEQFF.

DNA for the CDR3: TGCGCCAGCAGCCAAGACAGGGGGTCTGGAAACACCATATATTTT. It specifies CASSQDRGSGNTIYF. The rearrangement uses TRBV4-3 and TRBJ1-3; 7 nucleotides match TRBD1. Germline V CDR1 and CDR2: LGHNA, YSLEER. J was trimmed by 1 base and V by 0 bases; bases with no gene match: 0. The CDR3 sequence is 15 residues long.

DNA of the CDR3: TGCGCCAGCAGCTTGGAAGCGCTGCTAGGGGGCAATGAGCAGTTCTTC. It specifies CASSLEALLGGNEQFF. J is TRBJ2-1 and V is TRBV5-1; a weak D match, TRBD1 (6 bases). This CDR3 is built from 16 residues. V was pared by 0 bases and J by 6 bases, with 16 bases between. Germline V gene lookup returns CDR1 SGHRS and CDR2 YFSETQ.

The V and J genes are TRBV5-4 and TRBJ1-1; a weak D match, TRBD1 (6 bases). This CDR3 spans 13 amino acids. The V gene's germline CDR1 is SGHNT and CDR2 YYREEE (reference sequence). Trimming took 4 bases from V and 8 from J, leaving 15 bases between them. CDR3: CASSPQGRGEAFF. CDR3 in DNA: TGTGCCAGCAGCCCCCAGGGAAGGGGGGAAGCTTTCTTT.

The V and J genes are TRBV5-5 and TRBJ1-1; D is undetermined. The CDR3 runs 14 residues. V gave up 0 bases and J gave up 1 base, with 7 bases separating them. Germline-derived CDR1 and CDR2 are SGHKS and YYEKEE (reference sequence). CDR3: CASSLAATNTEAFF. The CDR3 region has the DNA TGTGCCAGCAGCTTGGCCGCTACGAACACTGAAGCTTTCTTT. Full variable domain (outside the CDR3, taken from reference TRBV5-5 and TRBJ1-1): DAGVTQSPTHLIKTRGQQVTLRCSPISGHKSVSWYQQVLGQGPQFIFQYYEKEERGRGNFPDRFSARQFPNYSSELNVNALLLGDSALYLCASSLAATNTEAFFGQGTRLTVV.

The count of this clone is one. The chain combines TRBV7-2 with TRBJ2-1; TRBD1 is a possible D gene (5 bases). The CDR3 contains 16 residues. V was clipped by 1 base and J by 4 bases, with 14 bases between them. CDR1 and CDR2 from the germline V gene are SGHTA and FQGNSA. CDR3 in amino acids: CASSLVTGYTYNEQFF. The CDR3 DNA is TGTGCCAGCAGCTTAGTCACAGGTTACACGTACAATGAGCAGTTCTTC.

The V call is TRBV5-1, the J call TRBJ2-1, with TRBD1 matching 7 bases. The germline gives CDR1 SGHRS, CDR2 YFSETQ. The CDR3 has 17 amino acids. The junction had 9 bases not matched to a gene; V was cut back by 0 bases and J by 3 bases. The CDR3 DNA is TGCGCCAGCAGCTTGGCGAAATCGGACAGGATCTACAATGAGCAGTTCTTC. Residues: CASSLAKSDRIYNEQFF.

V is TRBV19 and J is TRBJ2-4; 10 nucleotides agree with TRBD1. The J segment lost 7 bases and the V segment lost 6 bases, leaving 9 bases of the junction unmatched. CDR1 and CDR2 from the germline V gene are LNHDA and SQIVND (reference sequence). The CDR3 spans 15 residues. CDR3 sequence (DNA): TGTGCCAGTAGAAGAAACTCGGACAGGGGGAACATTCAGTACTTC. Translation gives CASRRNSDRGNIQYF.

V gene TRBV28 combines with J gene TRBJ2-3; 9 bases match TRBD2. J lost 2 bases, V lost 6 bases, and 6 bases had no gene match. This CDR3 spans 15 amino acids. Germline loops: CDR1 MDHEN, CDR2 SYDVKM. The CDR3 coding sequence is TGTGCCAGCAGGGGTAGCGGGGGTAACACAGATACGCAGTATTTT. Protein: CASRGSGGNTDTQYF.

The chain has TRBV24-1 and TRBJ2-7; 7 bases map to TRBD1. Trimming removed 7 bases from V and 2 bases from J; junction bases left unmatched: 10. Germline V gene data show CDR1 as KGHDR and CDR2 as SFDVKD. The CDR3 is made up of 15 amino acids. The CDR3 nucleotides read TGTGCCACCAGAACCGACAGGGCAAGAACCTACGAGCAGTACTTC. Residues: CATRTDRARTYEQYF.

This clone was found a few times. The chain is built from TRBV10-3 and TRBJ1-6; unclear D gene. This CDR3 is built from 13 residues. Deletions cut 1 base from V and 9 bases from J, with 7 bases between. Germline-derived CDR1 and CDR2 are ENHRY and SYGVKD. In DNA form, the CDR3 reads TGTGCCATCAGTGAGTTTAGCCCTTCACCCCTCCACTTT. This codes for CAISEFSPSPLHF.

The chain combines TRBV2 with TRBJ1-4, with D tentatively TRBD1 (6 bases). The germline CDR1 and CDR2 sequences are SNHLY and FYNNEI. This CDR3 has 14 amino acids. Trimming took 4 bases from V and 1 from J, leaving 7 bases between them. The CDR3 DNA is TGTGCCAGCAGTGTACAGGGAACTAATGAAAAACTGTTTTTT. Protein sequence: CASSVQGTNEKLFF.

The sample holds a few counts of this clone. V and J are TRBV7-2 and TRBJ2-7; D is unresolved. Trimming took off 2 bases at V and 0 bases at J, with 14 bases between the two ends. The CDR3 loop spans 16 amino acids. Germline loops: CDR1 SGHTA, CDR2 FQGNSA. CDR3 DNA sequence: TGTGCCAGCAGCTTACCAGGCAGCTCGTCCTCCTACGAGCAGTACTTC. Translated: CASSLPGSSSSYEQYF.

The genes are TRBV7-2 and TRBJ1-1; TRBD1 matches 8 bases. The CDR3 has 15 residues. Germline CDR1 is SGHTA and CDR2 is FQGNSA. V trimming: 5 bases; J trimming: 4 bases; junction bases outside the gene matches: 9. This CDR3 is CASSTTGASGTEAFF. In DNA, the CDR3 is TGTGCCAGCAGCACGACAGGGGCGTCGGGCACTGAAGCTTTCTTT.

CDR3 nucleotides: TGTGCCACCCGCCCCGAGGCGGGGGGAATCTACAATGAGCAGTTCTTC. It translates to CATRPEAGGIYNEQFF. The rearrangement joins TRBV27 to TRBJ2-1; 8 positions agree with TRBD2. Germline CDR1 reads MNHEY; CDR2 reads SMNVEV (reference sequence). The CDR3 is 16 amino acids. V gave up 10 bases and J gave up 3 bases; unmatched junction bases: 14.

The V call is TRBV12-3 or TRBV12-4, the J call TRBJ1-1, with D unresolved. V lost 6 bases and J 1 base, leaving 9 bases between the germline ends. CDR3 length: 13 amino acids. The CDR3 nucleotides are TGTGCCAGCAGGCCGGGAGCGAACACTGAAGCTTTCTTT. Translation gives CASRPGANTEAFF.